This T cell receptor beta chain stems from a study of control samples from healthy donors and cancer patients. The data were produced by immunoSEQ multiplex PCR, yet TCRdb's version contains in-frame clones alone and is incomplete. Here the sample spans tens of thousands of clones, around 90% being singletons. V was cut by 8 bases and J by 2 bases, with 1 base left in between. Germline V CDR1 and CDR2: MDHEN, SYDVKM. This CDR3 contains 10 residues. The rearrangement joins TRBV28 to TRBJ2-1; D is uncertain. The receptor's source is a man aged 50-60 years in good health. Sequencing used blood. CDR3 region: CASAYNEQFF. CDR3 sequence (DNA): TGTGCCAGCGCCTACAATGAGCAGTTCTTC.